Listed here are 9 T cell receptor beta chains from one sample, sequenced in a study of blood T cell repertoires in COVID-19. Method: immunoSEQ multiplex PCR; TCRdb's copy keeps in-frame clones and lacks some. The table includes about 190,000 clones, around 84% detected once. Sequencing used PBMCs or T cells enriched from blood (not recorded which). These receptors came from a woman aged 25-40 years who had recovered from COVID-19.

This clone was counted once. This chain connects TRBV7-9 to TRBJ1-6; no firm D call. Germline-derived CDR1 and CDR2 are SEHNR and FQNEAQ (reference sequence). Trimming took 1 base from V and 6 from J, leaving 7 bases between them. This CDR3 spans 14 amino acids. CDR3 residues: CASSLVTGNSPLHF. CDR3 DNA sequence: TGTGCCAGCAGCTTAGTCACCGGTAATTCACCCCTCCACTTT. The entire variable domain, with the rest obtained from reference TRBV7-9 and TRBJ1-6, is as follows: DTGVSQNPRHKITKRGQNVTFRCDPISEHNRLYWYRQTLGQGPEFLTYFQNEAQLEKSRLLSDRFSAERPKGSFSTLEIQRTEQGDSAMYLCASSLVTGNSPLHFGNGTRLTVT.

CDR3 protein: CASSPTRTGTTEAFF. CDR3 nucleotide sequence: TGTGCCAGCAGCCCCACCCGGACAGGGACCACTGAAGCTTTCTTT. The chain recombines TRBV7-6 with TRBJ1-1; the match to TRBD1 covers 8 bases. CDR1 is SGHVS, CDR2 FNYEAQ, per germline. The CDR3 is 15 amino acids. With 5 bases clipped from V and 4 bases from J, the junction kept 9 bases outside the gene matches.

The chain has TRBV5-5 and TRBJ1-2; 7 bases fit TRBD1. CDR1 is SGHKS and CDR2 is YYEKEE in the germline V gene (reference sequence). J was trimmed by 3 bases and V by 4 bases; bases with no gene match: 3. This CDR3 has 13 amino acids. The CDR3 DNA follows: TGTGCCAGCAGCGTCACAGGGGACTATGGCTACACCTTC. It specifies CASSVTGDYGYTF. The whole variable domain, filled in from reference TRBV5-5 and TRBJ1-2, reads DAGVTQSPTHLIKTRGQQVTLRCSPISGHKSVSWYQQVLGQGPQFIFQYYEKEERGRGNFPDRFSARQFPNYSSELNVNALLLGDSALYLCASSVTGDYGYTFGSGTRLTVV.

The chain's CDR3 is CASSTDRVGNYGYTF. The CDR3 DNA reads as TGTGCCAGTAGTACGGACAGGGTCGGTAACTATGGCTACACCTTC. V is TRBV19 and J is TRBJ1-2; TRBD1 matches 8 bases. Germline V lookup: CDR1 LNHDA, CDR2 SQIVND (reference sequence). The CDR3 sequence is 15 residues long. The J segment lost 1 base and the V segment lost 4 bases, leaving 5 bases of the junction unmatched. The variable domain in full, completed from reference TRBV19 and TRBJ1-2, reads DGGITQSPKYLFRKEGQNVTLSCEQNLNHDAMYWYRQDPGQGLRLIYYSQIVNDFQKGDIAEGYSVSREKKESFPLTVTSAQKNPTAFYLCASSTDRVGNYGYTFGSGTRLTVV.

This chain connects TRBV3-1 (or the pseudogene TRBV3-2) to TRBJ1-1, with D maybe TRBD1 (5 bases). Germline CDR1 reads LGHDT; CDR2 reads YNNKEL (reference sequence). This CDR3 comprises 15 residues. Trimming removed 1 base from V and 2 bases from J, with 11 bases in between. DNA for the CDR3: TGTGCCAGCAGCCAAGCATGGGGCGGCAACACTGAAGCTTTCTTT. This sequence encodes CASSQAWGGNTEAFF.

The chain has TRBV7-8 and TRBJ1-4; TRBD1 aligns across 7 bases. After removal of 5 bases from V and 0 bases from J, the junction contained 15 bases not matched to a gene. This CDR3 spans 19 amino acids. Germline CDR1 is SGHVS and CDR2 is FQNEAQ. CDR3 nucleotide sequence: TGTGCCAGCAGCCTGACCGGACAGGAACTTCTGGCAACTAATGAAAAACTGTTTTTT. Translation: CASSLTGQELLATNEKLFF.

The chain links TRBV9 to TRBJ1-6; 7 bases map to TRBD1. The J segment lost 8 bases and the V segment lost 4 bases, leaving 0 bases of the junction unmatched. Germline CDR1 is SGDLS and CDR2 is YYNGEE. The CDR3 length is 12 residues. CDR3 DNA sequence: TGTGCCAGCAGCACAGGGGATTCACCCCTCCACTTT. Its translation: CASSTGDSPLHF. Looking up the rest from reference TRBV9 and TRBJ1-6 gives the full variable domain: DSGVTQTPKHLITATGQRVTLRCSPRSGDLSVYWYQQSLDQGLQFLIQYYNGEERAKGNILERFSAQQFPDLHSELNLSSLELGDSALYFCASSTGDSPLHFGNGTRLTVT.

This chain links TRBV24-1 with TRBJ2-2, with 7 positions matching TRBD1. Germline values: CDR1 KGHDR, CDR2 SFDVKD. V shed 4 bases, J shed 5 bases, and the junction held 9 bases outside the gene matches. The CDR3 runs 16 residues. CDR3 bases: TGTGCCACCAGTGACCGTAACAGGGGTAAAACCGGGGAGCTGTTTTTT. Translating gives CATSDRNRGKTGELFF.

This chain uses TRBV12-3 or TRBV12-4 with TRBJ1-2, with D possibly TRBD1 on 6 matching bases. Trimming removed 6 bases at V and 5 bases at J, with 13 bases between. CDR3 length equals 13 residues. The chain's CDR3 is CASRDTGRYGYTF. The CDR3 bases are TGTGCCAGCAGGGACACAGGGCGTTATGGCTACACCTTC.